This T cell receptor (beta chain) was found in a study of Tregs in tolerant kidney transplant recipients. Study results and limitations: No direct test of biological reproducibility was done here. The small number of patients limits these findings pending further validation. Tregs expanded with activated donor B cells seemed most donor-specific.

Generated by immunoSEQ multiplex PCR, the TCRdb table keeps only in-frame clones and is missing some. The listing records tens of thousands of clones. There are 15 residues in the CDR3. The germline CDR1 and CDR2 sequences are MNHNS and SASEGT. V lost 4 bases to trimming and J lost 1 base; unmatched junction nucleotides: 4. As concerns this clone: The antigen is undetermined. The sequenced fragment ends 3 residues before the CDR3 boundary, so the rest is inferred from the germline J gene.

Mixed chimerism was transient after nonmyeloablative marrow transplants from related graft donors. Unstimulated Tregs (CD4+CD25+CD127-) and CD4+CD25- non-Tregs were sorted from PBMCs. The chain employs TRBV6-1 and TRBJ2-3; 8 bases match TRBD1. The TCR was taken from a human patient who received a combined kidney and bone marrow transplant. Some T cells may be the graft donor's. The sample in question was CD4+ T cells from blood (PBMCs), obtained 24 months after the transplant. The CDR3 is CASSALQGGTDTQYF. The CDR3 DNA, read in part, is TGTGCCAGCAGTGCGCTACAGGGGGGCACAGATACG.